The source of this T cell receptor (beta chain) is a study of blood T cells in healthy people across ages. Overall study results and limits: Getting older went along with TCR beta diversity per million T cells dropping roughly linearly.

V lost 3 bases and J 1 base, leaving 13 bases between the germline ends. The CDR3 totals 14 residues. Germline V gives CDR1 DFQATT, CDR2 SNEGSKA (reference sequence). A sample-barcoded 5' primer and a J-beta primer mix were used in a second PCR of roughly 6 to 11 cycles. TCRdb re-called the 5' RACE reads through MiXCR, storing one row per CDR3 protein. This sample yields about 970,000 distinct CDR3 sequences, of which about 51% are seen a single time; 20% to 25% belongs to the top ten. This clonotype was found a few times. As yet, its antigen is unknown. Sequencing was performed on blood. The chain joins TRBV20-1 to TRBJ2-7; a weak D match, TRBD2 (6 bases). The TCR comes from a woman aged 60-75 years in good health. CDR3 loop: CSARVGGKSYEQYF. The DNA of the CDR3 is TGCAGTGCTAGGGTAGGCGGGAAATCCTACGAGCAGTACTTC.